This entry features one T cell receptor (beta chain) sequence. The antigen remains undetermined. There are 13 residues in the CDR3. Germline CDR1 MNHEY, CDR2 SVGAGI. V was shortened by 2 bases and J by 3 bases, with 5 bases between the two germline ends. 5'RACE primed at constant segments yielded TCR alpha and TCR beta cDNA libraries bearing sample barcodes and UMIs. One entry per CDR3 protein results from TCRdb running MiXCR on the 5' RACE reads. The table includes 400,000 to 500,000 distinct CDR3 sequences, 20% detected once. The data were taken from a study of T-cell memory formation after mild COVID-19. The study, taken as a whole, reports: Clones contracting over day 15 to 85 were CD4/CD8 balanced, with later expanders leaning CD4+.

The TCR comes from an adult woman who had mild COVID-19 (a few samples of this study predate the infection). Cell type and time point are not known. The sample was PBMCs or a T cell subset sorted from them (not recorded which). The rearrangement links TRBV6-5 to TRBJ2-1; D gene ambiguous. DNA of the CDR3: TGTGCCAGCAGTTACGATAACTACAATGAGCAGTTCTTC. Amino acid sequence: CASSYDNYNEQFF.